The 13 T cell receptor beta chains in this list originate from one sample, sequenced in a study of cytomegalovirus exposure and HLA in healthy donors. With 60 Vbeta and 13 Jbeta primers, the PCR was carried out. Sequencing used immunoSEQ multiplex PCR; TCRdb keeps in-frame clones, though not all of them. The sample has approximately 150,000 clones, 70% to 80% seen once. Sequenced input: PBMCs. These receptors all stem from a woman aged 30 to 39 in good health and CMV-seropositive.

The V call is TRBV5-1, the J call TRBJ1-1; unclear D gene. The V end was cut by 4 bases, the J end by 7 bases, with 23 bases between. CDR1 is SGHRS and CDR2 is YFSETQ in the germline V gene. This CDR3 comprises 16 residues. The CDR3 nucleotides are TGCGCCAGCAGCCCACTTCCGGAGGGAGGTTCTGGTGAAGCTTTCTTT. It specifies CASSPLPEGGSGEAFF.

V usage is TRBV18 and J usage is TRBJ1-5; D possibly corresponds to TRBD1 (6 bases). Germline V lookup: CDR1 KGHSH, CDR2 LQKENI. V was cut by 5 bases and J by 1 base, with 15 bases left in between. The CDR3 consists of 16 residues. Here the CDR3 DNA reads TGTGCCAGCTCAGAGGCCTCTCAGGGGAGCAATCAGCCCCAGCATTTT. Its translation is CASSEASQGSNQPQHF. Using reference TRBV18 and TRBJ1-5 for the parts outside the CDR3, the full variable domain is NAGVMQNPRHLVRRRGQEARLRCSPMKGHSHVYWYRQLPEEGLKFMVYLQKENIIDESGMPKERFSAEFPKEGPSILRIQQVVRGDSAAYFCASSEASQGSNQPQHFGDGTRLSIL.

The J gene is TRBJ2-7, the V gene TRBV7-2; the match to TRBD2 covers 9 bases. V lost 1 base to trimming and J lost 6 bases; unmatched junction nucleotides: 7. The CDR3 has 15 amino acids. CDR1 and CDR2 (germline): SGHTA, FQGNSA. The CDR3 DNA sequence: TGTGCCAGCAGCTTAGTGGCTCTAGCGGGACGCGAGCAGTACTTC. It codes for CASSLVALAGREQYF.

The chain couples TRBV4-2 to TRBJ2-5; 8 nucleotides align to TRBD2. V lost 0 bases, J lost 2 bases, and 2 bases stayed unmatched. CDR1 and CDR2 (germline): LGHNA, YNFKEQ. The CDR3 runs to 15 residues. Here the CDR3 DNA reads TGTGCCAGCAGCCAAGAACTAGCGGTACAAGAGACCCAGTACTTC. This sequence encodes CASSQELAVQETQYF.

This clone was counted a few times. The J gene is TRBJ2-7, the V gene TRBV5-1; 7 nucleotides match TRBD2. CDR3 size: 14 residues. V dropped 4 bases and J dropped 5; count of bases not matched to a gene: 9. Looked up from germline, CDR1 is SGHRS and CDR2 is YFSETQ. The CDR3 DNA reads as TGCGCCAGCAGCCCTGGGAGGGAGGGGAACGAGCAGTACTTC. Its protein is CASSPGREGNEQYF.

This clone was recorded only once. This chain links TRBV27 with TRBJ2-1; D is unresolved. In germline, CDR1 is MNHEY, CDR2 SMNVEV (reference sequence). This CDR3 contains 15 residues. V was trimmed by 1 base and J by 0 bases, leaving 7 bases between them. The CDR3 nucleotides are TGTGCCAGCAGTTTATTGGCCAACTCCTACAATGAGCAGTTCTTC. This translates into CASSLLANSYNEQFF.

This clone has only a few counts. The rearrangement links TRBV6-5 to TRBJ1-1; D call uncertain. The germline V gene encodes CDR1 MNHEY and CDR2 SVGAGI. The CDR3 sequence is 11 residues long. Between the trimmed V and J ends, which lost 5 bases and 7 bases, there was a span of 8 bases. CDR3: CASSRGHEAFF. The CDR3 bases are TGTGCCAGCAGTCGCGGCCATGAAGCTTTCTTT.

V usage is TRBV5-1 and J usage is TRBJ2-4; possible D gene TRBD2, 6 bases. V dropped 4 bases and J dropped 5 bases, with 13 bases sitting between them. This CDR3 contains 14 residues. CDR1 is SGHRS and CDR2 is YFSETQ in the germline V gene. CDR3 residues: CASSTSEGQNIQYF. The DNA of the CDR3 is TGCGCCAGCAGCACTTCGGAGGGCCAAAACATTCAGTACTTC.

The chain recombines TRBV7-2 with TRBJ1-5; D may be TRBD1 (6 bases). Germline CDR1 SGHTA, CDR2 FQGNSA. V lost 1 base to trimming and J lost 4 bases, with 17 bases between them. This CDR3 is 17 amino acids long. The chain's CDR3 is CASSLVGGGAGNQPQHF. CDR3 coding DNA: TGTGCCAGCAGCTTAGTGGGGGGGGGCGCGGGGAATCAGCCCCAGCATTTT.

The chain carries TRBV7-9 and TRBJ2-7; 7 bases match TRBD2. V dropped 5 bases and J dropped 2; count of bases not matched to a gene: 3. CDR3 length: 13 residues. CDR1 is SEHNR, CDR2 FQNEAQ, per germline (reference sequence). Written as DNA, the CDR3 is TGTGCCAGCAGCGAACGGGGGGCCTACGAGCAGTACTTC. Protein sequence: CASSERGAYEQYF.

This clone was counted a few times. The CDR3 protein is CASSVGGGLAYSEQFF. CDR3 nucleotide sequence: TGTGCCAGCAGCGTAGGGGGGGGACTAGCTTACTCCGAGCAGTTCTTC. The rearrangement links TRBV9 to TRBJ2-1, with 9 bases fitting TRBD2. CDR1 and CDR2 (germline): SGDLS, YYNGEE. The CDR3 length is 16 residues. The V segment lost 0 bases and the J segment 10 bases; nucleotides outside the gene matches: 11.

The chain couples TRBV28 to TRBJ1-1; D might be TRBD1 (5 bases). Germline V CDR1 and CDR2: MDHEN, SYDVKM. Trimming cost V 7 bases and J 4 bases, with 16 bases left between them. This CDR3 has 14 amino acids. In DNA form, the CDR3 reads TGTGCCAGCATCCTCGACAGATCGAGCACTGAAGCTTTCTTT. Translating it yields CASILDRSSTEAFF.

The gene calls are TRBV4-2 and TRBJ2-7; TRBD1 matches at 7 bases. Looked up from germline, CDR1 is LGHNA and CDR2 is YNFKEQ. The CDR3 spans 14 residues. V dropped 4 bases and J dropped 1; count of bases not matched to a gene: 4. In nucleotides, the CDR3 is TGTGCCAGCAGCCGCAACAGGGGATCCTACGAGCAGTACTTC. This encodes CASSRNRGSYEQYF.